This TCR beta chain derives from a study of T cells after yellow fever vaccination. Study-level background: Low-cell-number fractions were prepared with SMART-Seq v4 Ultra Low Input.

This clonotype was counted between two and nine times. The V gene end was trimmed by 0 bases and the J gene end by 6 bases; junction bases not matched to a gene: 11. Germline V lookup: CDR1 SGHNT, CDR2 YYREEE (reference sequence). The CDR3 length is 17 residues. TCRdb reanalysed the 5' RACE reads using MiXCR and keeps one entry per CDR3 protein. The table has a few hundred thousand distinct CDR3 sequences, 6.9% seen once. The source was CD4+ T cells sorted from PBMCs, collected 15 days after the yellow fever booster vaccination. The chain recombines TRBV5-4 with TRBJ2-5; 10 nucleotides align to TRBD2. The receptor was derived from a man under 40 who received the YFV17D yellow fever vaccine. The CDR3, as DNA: TGTGCCAGCAGCTTGGGGGTGGCTAGCGGGAGTTCACAGACCCAGTACTTC. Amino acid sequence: CASSLGVASGSSQTQYF.